Listed here are 25 T cell receptor beta chains from one sample, sequenced in a study of tumor-infiltrating lymphocytes in primary liver carcinoma. From around 500 ng of total RNA, TCR beta-specific cDNA was reverse-transcribed using a constant-region primer. Libraries for TCR beta were built through three nested multiplex PCR rounds, which together made up a slightly modified ARM-PCR procedure. A C-beta reverse primer was combined with TRBV1-TRBV30 forward primers in the first two PCR rounds, and each round had around 11 cycles. TCRdb reprocessed the multiplex PCR reads via MiXCR and lists one record per CDR3 protein. Among fewer than 350,000 distinct CDR3 sequences listed, 65% were seen once. It was unsorted whole blood that yielded blood RNA, and germline DNA was also extracted. The sequenced sample was peripheral blood. The receptor source for this set is a man aged 35-49 years with primary liver carcinoma and hepatitis B virus infection.

The table lists this clonotype with many counts. This chain uses TRBV4-2 with TRBJ2-3; 12 nucleotides line up with TRBD2. V dropped 3 bases and J dropped 2; count of bases not matched to a gene: 6. Germline V gene data show CDR1 as LGHNA and CDR2 as YNFKEQ. The CDR3 totals 17 residues. DNA for the CDR3: TGTGCCAGCAGCCAGTCCAGACTAGCGGGAGTCACAGATACGCAGTATTTT. Translated: CASSQSRLAGVTDTQYF.

Worth noting for this clonotype: No conserved phenylalanine or tryptophan is present at the end of the CDR3, so a read error is the likely explanation. The CDR3 reads CASALGQANTEAFL. The CDR3 DNA is TGTGCCAGCGCCCTCGGGCAGGCCAACACTGAAGCTTTCCTT. This chain uses TRBV6-6 with TRBJ1-1; D ambiguous. Trimming stripped 8 bases from V and 2 bases from J, with 15 bases between. CDR1 and CDR2 from the germline V gene are MNHNY and SVGAGI (reference sequence). The CDR3 extends over 14 amino acids.

This clonotype turned up a few times. The V call is TRBV25-1, the J call TRBJ2-1; the match to TRBD2 covers 7 bases. The length of the CDR3 is 14 residues. V was pared by 9 bases and J by 4 bases, with 9 bases of the junction left unmatched. Germline V gives CDR1 MGHDK, CDR2 SYGVNS. The CDR3 protein is CASQGPGGYNEQFF. CDR3 DNA sequence: TGTGCCAGTCAAGGACCGGGAGGATACAATGAGCAGTTCTTC.

On this clonotype itself: A much larger clone lies one base from this, so it may be a read error. The CDR3 coding sequence is TGTGCCAGCAGAAGTGGACTTTGGCAGCCCCATCATTTT. Translated: CASRSGLWQPHHF. The chain carries TRBV6-2 or TRBV6-3 and TRBJ1-5; D not certain. CDR1 is MNHEY and CDR2 is SVGEGT in the germline V gene. CDR3 length: 13 residues.

The J gene is TRBJ2-6, the V gene TRBV11-2; maybe TRBD2 (5 bases). CDR3 length: 15 amino acids. Germline CDR1 and CDR2: SGHAT and FQNNGV. Between the trimmed V and J ends, which lost 5 bases and 2 bases, there was a span of 10 bases. The CDR3 reads CASSHDGAGANVLTF. The DNA for the CDR3 is TGTGCCAGCAGCCATGACGGGGCTGGGGCCAACGTCCTGACTTTC.

V and J are TRBV7-9 and TRBJ1-2; D unclear. From germline, CDR1 is SEHNR and CDR2 FQNEAQ (reference sequence). The CDR3 sequence is 15 residues long. V was clipped by 3 bases and J by 5 bases, with 16 bases between them. This CDR3 reads CASSFSTKPVYGYTF. The CDR3 DNA sequence: TGTGCCAGCAGCTTTTCTACCAAGCCCGTTTATGGCTACACCTTC.

With regard to this clonotype: This may be a read error: a much more frequent sequence differs by one nucleotide. The chain joins TRBV5-4 to TRBJ2-5, with 7 bases lining up with TRBD1. Trimming at V came to 2 bases and at J to 2 bases, leaving 3 bases not matched to a gene. Germline V gene sequence: CDR1 SGHNT, CDR2 YYREEE (reference sequence). The CDR3 loop spans 14 amino acids. The CDR3 coding sequence is TGTGCCAGCAGCTTTAGCAGGGGGCAAGAGACCCAGTACTTC. Amino acids: CASSFSRGQETQYF.

On this clonotype: Germline and junction disagree at one end, which may indicate a read error. The chain uses TRBV28 and TRBJ1-2; D is perhaps TRBD1 (5 bases). CDR3 length equals 12 residues. Germline CDR1 reads MDHEN; CDR2 reads SYDVKM. The CDR3 sequence is CASSLSGNGYAF. In DNA, the CDR3 is TGTGCCAGCAGTTTGTCAGGGAATGGCTACGCCTTC.

Regarding this clonotype: A junction boundary mismatches the germline segment, possibly from a read error. The gene calls are TRBV30 and TRBJ2-4; 9 bases are a match to TRBD1. This CDR3 is built from 13 residues. Germline-derived CDR1 and CDR2 are GTSNPN and SVGIG (reference sequence). CDR3: CAWRRTGENIQHF. CDR3 DNA sequence: TGTGCCTGGAGGCGGACAGGGGAAAACATTCAGCACTTC.

Concerning this clonotype: A much larger clone differs from this one at a single base, so this may be a read error. The rearrangement joins TRBV5-8 to TRBJ2-6; tentatively, D is TRBD2 (5 bases). Per the germline V gene, CDR1 is SGHTS and CDR2 is YDEGEE. V was trimmed by 3 bases and J by 2 bases, leaving 9 bases between them. This CDR3 spans 15 amino acids. CDR3 sequence reads: CASSSRRAGANVLTF. The CDR3 DNA reads as TGTGCCAGCAGCTCCCGGCGGGCTGGGGCCAACGTCCTGACTTTC.

Comments on this clonotype: A much larger clone lies a single base off, so this may be a read error. The V and J genes are TRBV28 and TRBJ2-1, with D hard to call. Germline V gene data show CDR1 as MDHEN and CDR2 as SYDVKM. V was cut by 7 bases and J by 5 bases, with 24 bases left in between. The CDR3 runs to 17 residues. The CDR3 DNA reads TGTGCCAGCACTTTGGCTTCGGGCAGAAGTTTCGACAATGAGCAGTTCTTC. This gives the protein CASTLASGRSFDNEQFF.

To note about this clonotype: This may arise from a read error, as a much more abundant clone is one base away. The chain couples TRBV6-1 to TRBJ1-1, with D maybe TRBD1 (6 bases). This CDR3 spans 12 amino acids. The germline CDR1 and CDR2 sequences are MNHNS and SASEGT. V lost 10 bases and J 3 bases, leaving 12 bases between the germline ends. The CDR3 region has the DNA TGTGCCAACACCGGGGGCCACACTGAAGCTTTCTTT. It yields the protein CANTGGHTEAFF.

This clonotype turned up a few times. At one boundary the junction diverges from the germline segment, which might be a read error. V is TRBV11-1 and J is TRBJ2-1, with D perhaps being TRBD1 or TRBD2 (6 bases each). Germline V CDR1 and CDR2: SGHAT, FQDESV (reference sequence). The CDR3 length is 16 residues. The CDR3: CASSIRGLRSYNKQFF. Written as DNA, the CDR3 is TGTGCCAGCAGCATCAGGGGACTCCGATCCTACAATAAGCAGTTCTTC.

This clonotype was recorded many times. This chain joins TRBV5-6 and TRBJ2-5; D possibly corresponds to TRBD1 (6 bases). Trimming pared 1 base from V and 1 base from J, leaving 17 bases between. This CDR3 has 17 residues. Germline assignment: CDR1 SGHDT and CDR2 YYEEEE. The CDR3 DNA follows: TGTGCCAGCAGCTTGTTAAGGTACCGGGACATCCAAGAGACCCAGTACTTC. Its protein is CASSLLRYRDIQETQYF.

As to this clonotype: This sequence may be a read error, since a much larger clone differs from it by one base. This rearrangement joins TRBV12-3 or TRBV12-4 to TRBJ1-5; D perhaps matches TRBD1 (6 bases). The CDR3 covers 15 residues. V was shortened by 11 bases and J by 7 bases, with 24 bases between the two germline ends. The CDR3 coding sequence is TGTGCCGGCACCTTGGGGGGGGCGTCTAAGCAGCCCCAGCATTTT. It encodes CAGTLGGASKQPQHF.

This CDR3 is CASSVSLAGVGTQYF. The CDR3 DNA reads as TGCGCCAGCAGTGTGTCACTAGCGGGAGTAGGTACGCAGTATTTT. The chain employs TRBV10-2 and TRBJ2-3; 11 bases fit TRBD2. CDR3 length: 15 residues. V was pared by 4 bases and J by 8 bases, with 8 bases of the junction left unmatched. Germline-derived CDR1 and CDR2 are WSHSY and SAAADI.

This chain uses TRBV28 with TRBJ2-3; 13 bases agree with TRBD2. CDR3 length equals 14 residues. CDR1 and CDR2 (germline): MDHEN, SYDVKM. V gave up 10 bases and J gave up 4 bases; unmatched junction bases: 5. The CDR3 coding sequence is TGTGCCAACCGGACTAGCGGGAGTGCAGATACGCAGTATTTT. Its translation: CANRTSGSADTQYF.

Remarks on this clonotype: This may be a read error: a much more frequent sequence differs by one nucleotide. The conserved final phenylalanine or tryptophan is absent from the CDR3, which likely points to a read error. The chain combines TRBV4-1 with TRBJ2-7; 10 bases match TRBD1. V lost 4 bases and J lost 4; bases outside the gene matches: 4. There are 14 residues in the CDR3. Germline V gene lookup returns CDR1 MGHRA and CDR2 YSYEKL. As DNA, the CDR3 is TGCGCCAGCAGCCTAGACAGGGGGCTGTACGAGCAGTACTAC. Translation: CASSLDRGLYEQYY.

This clonotype appeared a few times. The chain uses TRBV11-2 and TRBJ2-5, with TRBD2 matching 12 bases. The CDR3 is 16 amino acids. The V gene end was trimmed by 5 bases and the J gene end by 4 bases; junction bases not matched to a gene: 8. Germline loops: CDR1 SGHAT, CDR2 FQNNGV. CDR3 DNA: TGTGCCAGCAGCCAGACTAGCGGGAGTCAGGGAGAGACCCAGTACTTC. Translated: CASSQTSGSQGETQYF. Drawing the rest from reference TRBV11-2 and TRBJ2-5, the complete variable domain is EAGVAQSPRYKIIEKRQSVAFWCNPISGHATLYWYQQILGQGPKLLIQFQNNGVVDDSQLPKDRFSAERLKGVDSTLKIQPAKLEDSAVYLCASSQTSGSQGETQYFGPGTRLLVL.

This clonotype was observed at least ten times. The rearrangement joins TRBV6-1 to TRBJ1-2, with 7 positions matching TRBD1. CDR1 is MNHNS, CDR2 SASEGT, per germline. The CDR3 contains 13 residues. The V segment lost 7 bases and the J segment 3 bases; nucleotides outside the gene matches: 5. CDR3 in DNA: TGTGCCAGCATTCCCGGGACAGACTATGGCTACACCTTC. Amino acid sequence: CASIPGTDYGYTF.

Comments on this clonotype: This may be a read error, as it is one base from a much larger clone. This chain uses TRBV5-6 with TRBJ2-7; no firm D call. Looked up from germline, CDR1 is SGHDT and CDR2 is YYEEEE. The length of the CDR3 is 13 residues. This CDR3 is CASSLAVMDERYF. The CDR3 DNA sequence: TGTGCCAGCAGCTTGGCGGTCATGGACGAGCGGTACTTC.

The V gene is TRBV11-1, the J gene TRBJ2-1, with 7 nucleotides matching TRBD2. Germline values: CDR1 SGHAT, CDR2 FQDESV (reference sequence). This CDR3 is 14 amino acids long. V lost 6 bases and J lost 13; bases outside the gene matches: 15. DNA of the CDR3: TGTGCCAGCAGATTACTCCGGGACTACGGTGAACAGTTCTTC. It specifies CASRLLRDYGEQFF.

The chain recombines TRBV29-1 with TRBJ2-1; D may be TRBD1 (5 bases). The CDR3 consists of 10 residues. CDR1 and CDR2 from the germline V gene are SQVTM and ANQGSEA. The CDR3 nucleotides are TGCAGTATTCTTGACAGCGAGCAGTTCTTC. It translates to CSILDSEQFF.

A word on this clonotype: This sequence may be a read error, since a much larger clone differs from it by one base. The V call is TRBV6-1, the J call TRBJ2-7; D is uncertain. This CDR3 comprises 12 residues. The ends were cut back, 6 bases at V and 3 bases at J, with 9 bases in the middle. The germline V gene encodes CDR1 MNHNS and CDR2 SASEGT. The CDR3 DNA follows: TGTGCCAGCAGAGGCGACGGCTACGAGCAGTACTTC. It translates to CASRGDGYEQYF.

Notes on this clonotype: At one of its ends the junction is not consistent with the germline gene, which may arise from a read error. This chain links TRBV5-4 with TRBJ2-3, with 7 nucleotides matching TRBD2. The germline V gene encodes CDR1 SGHNT and CDR2 YYREEE (reference sequence). The CDR3 covers 16 residues. CDR3 sequence: CTSSYGGNSRPNTQYF. The CDR3 DNA sequence: TGTACCAGCAGCTACGGGGGGAACTCCCGGCCAAATACGCAGTATTTT.